The 4 T cell receptor beta chains reported below all come from one sample, sequenced in a study of blood T cell repertoires in COVID-19. The repertoire was sequenced with immunoSEQ multiplex PCR; TCRdb's copy has only in-frame clones and lacks some. The profile covers roughly 260,000 clones, with roughly 90% appearing a single time and roughly 4% taken by the ten largest. The sequenced material came from peripheral blood. The receptors shown here come from a man aged 60-69 years who had recovered from COVID-19.

The genes are TRBV7-6 and TRBJ2-1; 14 bases agree with TRBD2. There are 17 residues in the CDR3. Trimming at V came to 2 bases and at J to 5 bases, leaving 5 bases not matched to a gene. Germline CDR1 is SGHVS and CDR2 is FNYEAQ. The CDR3 loop reads CASSLPTSGGADNEQFF. CDR3 bases: TGTGCCAGCAGCTTACCGACTAGCGGGGGGGCCGACAATGAGCAGTTCTTC.

The chain carries TRBV18 and TRBJ2-2; D might be TRBD1 (6 bases). CDR3 length: 12 residues. The germline gives CDR1 KGHSH, CDR2 LQKENI. V shed 5 bases and J shed 10 bases, with 11 bases lying between them. In nucleotides, the CDR3 is TGTGCCAGCTCAGGGACATCCGCGGAGCTGTTTTTT. It yields the protein CASSGTSAELFF.

This chain joins TRBV5-5 and TRBJ2-5; 10 bases agree with TRBD1. Looked up from germline, CDR1 is SGHKS and CDR2 is YYEKEE (reference sequence). The CDR3 sequence is 17 residues long. Losses at the gene ends were 4 bases for V and 8 bases for J; bases not matched to a gene: 17. CDR3: CASSPSSGTGALITQYF. In DNA form, the CDR3 reads TGTGCCAGCAGCCCCTCGAGTGGGACAGGGGCCCTGATTACCCAGTACTTC.

As DNA, the CDR3 is TGTGCCAGCAGTGAAGCGGGCGGGGGCACTGAAGCTTTCTTT. Translation gives CASSEAGGGTEAFF. The chain links TRBV6-1 to TRBJ1-1, with a weak D call TRBD1 (5 bases). CDR3 length equals 14 residues. The germline V gene encodes CDR1 MNHNS and CDR2 SASEGT. Between the trimmed V and J ends, which lost 0 bases and 4 bases, there was a span of 9 bases.